The 21 T cell receptor beta chains below were found in one sample sequenced in a study of T cell responses to AZD1222 COVID-19 vaccine. Libraries were prepared by immunoSEQ multiplex PCR; TCRdb keeps only in-frame clonotypes and omits some of them. The table records some 120,000 clones, around nine tenths of them present only once. Sequenced material: peripheral blood, taken on day 0 of AZD1222 vaccination. These receptors came from an adult in good health.

This chain uses TRBV9 with TRBJ2-7; 10 bases fit TRBD2. V lost 0 bases, J lost 5 bases, and 8 bases stayed unmatched. Looked up from germline, CDR1 is SGDLS and CDR2 is YYNGEE. This CDR3 comprises 16 residues. The DNA for the CDR3 is TGTGCCAGCAGCGTAGAGGGTAGCGGGAGGCTCAACGAGCAGTACTTC. Amino acids: CASSVEGSGRLNEQYF.

This chain joins TRBV2 and TRBJ1-1; 7 bases line up with TRBD1. Unmatched junction bases numbered 9, after V lost 6 bases and J lost 11 bases. From germline, CDR1 is SNHLY and CDR2 FYNNEI. The CDR3 is 12 amino acids. CDR3 protein: CASSSSGTDAFF. CDR3 DNA: TGTGCCAGCAGCTCCTCCGGGACAGACGCTTTCTTT.

Only a few counts were recorded for this clone. This rearrangement joins TRBV25-1 to TRBJ1-2; D gene uncertain. This CDR3 spans 12 amino acids. Germline values: CDR1 MGHDK, CDR2 SYGVNS. V was shortened by 6 bases and J by 0 bases, with 5 bases between the two germline ends. The CDR3 coding sequence is TGTGCCAGCAGCAGAGCTAACTATGGCTACACCTTC. This sequence encodes CASSRANYGYTF.

CDR3: CASSLTGGRAGLETQYF. CDR3 nucleotides: TGTGCCAGCAGCTTGACAGGCGGGAGGGCCGGTTTGGAGACCCAGTACTTC. The V call is TRBV7-6, the J call TRBJ2-5, with 9 nucleotides matching TRBD2. This CDR3 is built from 17 residues. Germline V gene data show CDR1 as SGHVS and CDR2 as FNYEAQ. With V trimmed by 3 bases and J by 5 bases, 13 bases remained unmatched.

The chain couples TRBV2 to TRBJ2-2; the D is unclear. Germline V CDR1 and CDR2: SNHLY, FYNNEI. Trimming left V 5 bases short and J 0 bases short, with 10 bases between. The CDR3 loop spans 15 amino acids. The CDR3 loop reads CASSPYKANTGELFF. The CDR3 DNA is TGTGCCAGCAGTCCCTATAAAGCGAACACCGGGGAGCTGTTTTTT. The full variable domain, with the rest looked up from reference TRBV2 and TRBJ2-2, is EPEVTQTPSHQVTQMGQEVILRCVPISNHLYFYWYRQILGQKVEFLVSFYNNEISEKSEIFDDQFSVERPDGSNFTLKIRSTKLEDSAMYFCASSPYKANTGELFFGEGSRLTVL.

This chain links TRBV9 with TRBJ2-1, with D perhaps TRBD2 (7 bases). The CDR3 contains 13 residues. V gave up 7 bases and J gave up 5 bases, with 13 bases separating them. Germline loops: CDR1 SGDLS, CDR2 YYNGEE. The CDR3 bases are TGTGCCAGCTGTACGGGGGGCGACAATGAGCAGTTCTTC. The encoded protein is CASCTGGDNEQFF.

This clone was counted once. The J gene is TRBJ2-2, the V gene TRBV5-4, with 12 bases matching TRBD2. Unmatched junction bases numbered 8, after V lost 4 bases and J lost 7 bases. CDR3 length: 16 amino acids. Germline CDR1 is SGHNT and CDR2 is YYREEE (reference sequence). The CDR3 sequence is CASSLTSGRVIGELFF. The CDR3 bases are TGTGCCAGCAGCCTGACTAGCGGGAGAGTTATCGGGGAGCTGTTTTTT.

This clone was seen only once. This CDR3 reads CAIGEAYSNQPQHF. CDR3 in DNA: TGTGCCATCGGGGAGGCATATAGCAATCAGCCCCAGCATTTT. The genes are TRBV10-3 and TRBJ1-5; D is ambiguous. CDR1 and CDR2 (germline): ENHRY, SYGVKD. The CDR3 totals 14 residues. Trimming stripped 8 bases from V and 0 bases from J, with 11 bases between.

The rearrangement joins TRBV7-7 to TRBJ2-1; a weak D match, TRBD2 (6 bases). The CDR3 length is 15 residues. The ends were cut back, 3 bases at V and 6 bases at J, with 15 bases in the middle. Germline CDR1 SSHAT, CDR2 FNYEAQ (reference sequence). The CDR3 loop is CASSLRREQSNEQFF. CDR3 nucleotides: TGTGCCAGCAGCTTGCGACGGGAGCAGTCCAATGAGCAGTTCTTC.

V is TRBV6-2 or TRBV6-3 and J is TRBJ2-5; 8 bases line up with TRBD1. The junction had 4 bases not matched to a gene; V was cut back by 4 bases and J by 0 bases. The CDR3 extends over 15 amino acids. The V gene's germline CDR1 is MNHEY and CDR2 SVGEGT. This CDR3 reads CASSWLQGDQETQYF. The CDR3 DNA is TGTGCCAGCAGTTGGCTACAGGGGGACCAAGAGACCCAGTACTTC.

The chain links TRBV7-9 to TRBJ1-1, with D possibly matching TRBD1 (6 bases). The CDR3 totals 12 residues. The germline V and J ends were trimmed by 5 bases and 3 bases, with 7 bases remaining between them. Germline-derived CDR1 and CDR2 are SEHNR and FQNEAQ (reference sequence). The CDR3 here is CASSQGYTEAFF. The DNA of the CDR3 is TGTGCCAGCAGCCAGGGGTACACTGAAGCTTTCTTT.

The rearrangement links TRBV29-1 to TRBJ1-1, with 9 positions matching TRBD1. Germline V lookup: CDR1 SQVTM, CDR2 ANQGSEA. The CDR3 extends over 12 amino acids. V lost 7 bases, J lost 10 bases, and 10 bases stayed unmatched. CDR3 sequence: CSAPGQGGRAFF. The CDR3 DNA is TGCAGCGCCCCGGGACAGGGTGGGCGAGCTTTCTTT. Drawing the rest from reference TRBV29-1 and TRBJ1-1, the complete variable domain is SAVISQKPSRDICQRGTSLTIQCQVDSQVTMMFWYRQQPGQSLTLIATANQGSEATYESGFVIDKFPISRPNLTFSTLTVSNMSPEDSSIYLCSAPGQGGRAFFGQGTRLTVV.

This clone was detected only once. The chain links TRBV27 to TRBJ1-5, with TRBD1 as a possible D gene (5 bases). This CDR3 contains 15 residues. The germline CDR1 and CDR2 sequences are MNHEY and SMNVEV (reference sequence). The V gene lost 0 bases and the J gene lost 6 bases, with 12 bases spanning the gap. CDR3 nucleotide sequence: TGTGCCAGCAGTTTATCTGTAGGGGTGGGTCAGCCCCAGCATTTT. Its protein product is CASSLSVGVGQPQHF.

The V call is TRBV27, the J call TRBJ2-3; D is unclear. Germline V CDR1 and CDR2: MNHEY, SMNVEV (reference sequence). The CDR3 totals 13 residues. V gave up 2 bases and J gave up 0 bases, with 3 bases separating them. CDR3 DNA: TGTGCCAGCAGTTTAGCGAGCACAGATACGCAGTATTTT. This codes for CASSLASTDTQYF.

This chain joins TRBV5-1 and TRBJ2-1, with 13 positions matching TRBD2. From germline, CDR1 is SGHRS and CDR2 YFSETQ. Trimming at V came to 4 bases and at J to 6 bases, leaving 10 bases not matched to a gene. The CDR3 is 17 amino acids. The CDR3 coding sequence is TGCGCCAGCAGCCCCTGGACTAGCGGGAGTTTTCTCAATGAGCAGTTCTTC. It codes for CASSPWTSGSFLNEQFF.

This clone was seen a single time. J is TRBJ1-3 and V is TRBV5-1; no reliable D call. The CDR3 is 14 residues long. The V end was cut by 5 bases, the J end by 0 bases, with 9 bases between. CDR1 and CDR2 (germline): SGHRS, YFSETQ. CDR3 sequence: CASSPVSSGNTIYF. CDR3 bases: TGCGCCAGCAGTCCAGTGAGCTCTGGAAACACCATATATTTT.

The chain joins TRBV3-1 (or the pseudogene TRBV3-2) to TRBJ2-3, with D possibly TRBD1 on 6 matching bases. This CDR3 has 18 amino acids. The germline V gene has CDR1 LGHDT and CDR2 YNNKEL (reference sequence). Trimming cost V 4 bases and J 0 bases, with 20 bases left between them. In nucleotides, the CDR3 is TGTGCCAGCAGCCGGGGACAAGGGACCTTAATTAGCACAGATACGCAGTATTTT. It yields the protein CASSRGQGTLISTDTQYF.

The chain couples TRBV4-1 to TRBJ1-1; 8 bases agree with TRBD1. The CDR3 is made up of 15 amino acids. Germline values: CDR1 MGHRA, CDR2 YSYEKL. Germline trimming cut 2 bases from V and 1 base from J; bases unmatched to any gene: 3. CDR3 in amino acids: CASSQLGQENTEAFF. The CDR3 nucleotides are TGCGCCAGCAGCCAATTGGGACAGGAGAACACTGAAGCTTTCTTT.

The chain is built from TRBV5-6 and TRBJ2-7; a possible D gene is TRBD1 (6 bases). This CDR3 contains 16 residues. CDR1 is SGHDT and CDR2 is YYEEEE in the germline V gene. V shed 2 bases and J shed 2 bases, with 17 bases lying between them. The DNA of the CDR3 is TGTGCCAGCAGCTTCTTACAGGGTAGGGATACCTACGAGCAGTACTTC. Residues: CASSFLQGRDTYEQYF.

This clone was recorded only once. The chain has TRBV5-1 and TRBJ1-4; D remains unclear. Germline lookup yields CDR1 SGHRS and CDR2 YFSETQ. V was clipped by 0 bases and J by 7 bases, with 10 bases between them. The CDR3 sequence is 14 residues long. The CDR3 sequence: CASSLEGRGEKLFF. The CDR3 DNA sequence: TGCGCCAGCAGCTTGGAAGGGAGAGGTGAAAAACTGTTTTTT.

The CDR3 nucleotides are TGTGCCAGCAGCCCCCCCAGCGGGAGTTTCAACGAGCAGTACTTC. Translating it yields CASSPPSGSFNEQYF. The rearrangement joins TRBV3-1 (or the pseudogene TRBV3-2) to TRBJ2-7; the match to TRBD2 covers 8 bases. Germline V gene lookup returns CDR1 LGHDT and CDR2 YNNKEL (reference sequence). Trimming removed 4 bases from V and 5 bases from J; junction bases left unmatched: 10. The CDR3 is made up of 15 amino acids.